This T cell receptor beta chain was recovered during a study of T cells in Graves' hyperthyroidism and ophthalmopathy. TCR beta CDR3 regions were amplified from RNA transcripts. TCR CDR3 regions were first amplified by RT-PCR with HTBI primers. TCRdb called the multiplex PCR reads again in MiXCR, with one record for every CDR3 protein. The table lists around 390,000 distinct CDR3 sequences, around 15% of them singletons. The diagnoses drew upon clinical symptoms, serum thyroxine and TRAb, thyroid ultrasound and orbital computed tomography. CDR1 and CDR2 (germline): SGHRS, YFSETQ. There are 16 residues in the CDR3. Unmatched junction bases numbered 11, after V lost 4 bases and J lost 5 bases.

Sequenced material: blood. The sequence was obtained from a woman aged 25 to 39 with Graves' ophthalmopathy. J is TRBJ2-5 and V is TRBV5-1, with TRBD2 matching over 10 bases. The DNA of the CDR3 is TGCGCCAGCAGCCAGTCTGAACTAGCGGGGCTCGAGACCCAGTACTTC. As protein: CASSQSELAGLETQYF.